Listed below are T cell receptor beta chains from one sample, sequenced in a study of neurological immune-mediated disorders. One entry per CDR3 protein results from TCRdb running MiXCR on the 5' RACE reads. The table has approximately 30,000 distinct CDR3 sequences, approximately 4.1% seen once. Source material: CD4+ T cells from blood. The receptors shown here come from a woman aged 40 to 50 in good health. Both conserved end residues are part of each CDR3. The D gene is left open where the match is weak. Not all rows give a size; the values are once, few, many and, for expanded clones, a class.

clone size,D gene,J gene,V gene,CDR3 protein,CDR3 DNA
many,TRBD1,TRBJ2-4,TRBV20-1,CSARETGAPKNIQYF,TGCAGTGCTAGAGAGACAGGGGCACCCAAAAACATTCAGTACTTC
many,TRBD1,TRBJ2-7,TRBV5-1,CASSRTGDHREQYF,TGCGCCAGCAGTAGGACAGGGGATCATCGCGAGCAGTACTTC
large,TRBD2,TRBJ2-3,TRBV5-6,CASSPSGADTQYF,TGTGCCAGCAGCCCAAGCGGGGCAGATACGCAGTATTTT
medium-sized,TRBD2,TRBJ2-1,TRBV6-2/TRBV6-3,CASTRTEESGGFF,TGTGCCAGCACCAGGACGGAGGAATCGGGAGGGTTCTTC
many,TRBD2,TRBJ2-7,TRBV28,CASSPLPREAPEQYF,TGTGCCAGCAGTCCCCTCCCGCGGGAGGCACCTGAGCAGTACTTC
many,TRBD1,TRBJ1-2,TRBV5-6,CASSLPGTGDVYGYTF,TGTGCCAGCAGCTTGCCGGGGACAGGGGATGTGTATGGCTACACCTTC
many,TRBD2,TRBJ2-7,TRBV20-1,CSAASGSKYEQYF,TGCAGTGCCGCGAGCGGGAGTAAATACGAGCAGTACTTC
many,TRBD1,TRBJ1-1,TRBV7-9,CASSPNQGASNTEAFF,TGTGCCAGCAGTCCCAACCAGGGGGCCTCGAACACTGAAGCTTTCTTT
many,NA,TRBJ2-2,TRBV4-1,CASSQENRATGELFF,TGCGCCAGCAGCCAAGAGAACAGGGCCACCGGGGAGCTGTTTTTT
NA,NA,TRBJ1-3,TRBV6-5,CASSYSSGKGNTIYF,TGTGCCAGCAGTTACTCGAGCGGGAAGGGAAACACCATATATTTT
many,NA,TRBJ2-1,TRBV14,CASSPGGADHYNEQFF,TGTGCCAGCAGCCCCGGGGGAGCCGACCACTACAATGAGCAGTTCTTC
NA,NA,TRBJ2-7,TRBV20-1,CNAPNRANEQYF,TGCAACGCCCCTAACAGGGCCAACGAGCAGTACTTC
many,NA,TRBJ1-1,TRBV7-2,CASSPRSGGGYAFF,TGTGCCAGCAGCCCGCGCTCGGGCGGGGGATACGCTTTCTTT
many,NA,TRBJ2-2,TRBV5-1,CASSVGTPRGTGELFF,TGCGCCAGCAGCGTCGGGACACCGAGGGGCACCGGGGAGCTGTTTTTT
many,NA,TRBJ2-3,TRBV20-1,CSARPGTDTQYF,TGCAGTGCTAGGCCCGGCACAGATACGCAGTATTTT
many,NA,TRBJ2-1,TRBV20-1,CSARDWRGEQFF,TGCAGTGCTAGAGATTGGAGAGGTGAGCAGTTCTTC
many,NA,TRBJ1-4,TRBV29-1,CSVEGAAVGKLFF,TGCAGCGTTGAAGGGGCAGCCGTCGGGAAACTGTTTTTT
many,NA,TRBJ2-7,TRBV20-1,CSARDGGRYFSYEQYF,TGCAGTGCTAGAGATGGGGGCAGGTACTTCTCCTACGAGCAGTACTTC
many,TRBD1,TRBJ2-1,TRBV12-3/TRBV12-4,CASSINSGGRDEQFF,TGTGCCAGCAGCATCAACTCAGGGGGCAGGGATGAGCAGTTCTTC
many,NA,TRBJ2-7,TRBV20-1,CSASREAGRSYEQYF,TGCAGTGCTAGTAGAGAGGCAGGGCGAAGCTACGAGCAGTACTTC